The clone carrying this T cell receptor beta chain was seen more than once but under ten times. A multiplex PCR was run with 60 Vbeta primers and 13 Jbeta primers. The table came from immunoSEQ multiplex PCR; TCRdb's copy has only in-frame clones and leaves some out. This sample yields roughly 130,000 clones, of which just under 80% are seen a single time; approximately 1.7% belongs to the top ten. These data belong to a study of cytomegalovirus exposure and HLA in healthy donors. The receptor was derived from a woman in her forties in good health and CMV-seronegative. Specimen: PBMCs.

The CDR3 DNA is TGTGCCAGCAGTTCCCTTGACAATGAGCAGTTCTTC. Translating it yields CASSSLDNEQFF. The V call is TRBV28, the J call TRBJ2-1; D gene uncertain. Germline loops: CDR1 MDHEN, CDR2 SYDVKM. Trimming cost V 4 bases and J 5 bases, with 6 bases left between them. The CDR3 length is 12 residues.